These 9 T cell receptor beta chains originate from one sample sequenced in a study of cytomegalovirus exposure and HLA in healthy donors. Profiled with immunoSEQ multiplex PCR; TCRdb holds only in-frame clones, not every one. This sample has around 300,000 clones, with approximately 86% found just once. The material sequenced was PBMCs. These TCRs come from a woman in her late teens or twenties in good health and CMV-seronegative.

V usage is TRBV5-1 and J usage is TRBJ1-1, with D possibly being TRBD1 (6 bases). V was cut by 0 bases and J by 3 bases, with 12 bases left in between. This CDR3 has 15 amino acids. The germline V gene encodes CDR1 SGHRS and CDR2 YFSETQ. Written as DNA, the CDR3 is TGCGCCAGCAGCTTGGCGGCGACAGGAGACACTGAAGCTTTCTTT. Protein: CASSLAATGDTEAFF.

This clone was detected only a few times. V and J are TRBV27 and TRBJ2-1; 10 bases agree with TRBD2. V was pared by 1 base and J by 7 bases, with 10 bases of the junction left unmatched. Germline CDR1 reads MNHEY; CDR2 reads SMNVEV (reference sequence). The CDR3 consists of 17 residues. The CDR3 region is CASSLWGSGRLENEQFF. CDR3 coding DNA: TGTGCCAGCAGTTTATGGGGTAGCGGGAGGCTAGAGAATGAGCAGTTCTTC.

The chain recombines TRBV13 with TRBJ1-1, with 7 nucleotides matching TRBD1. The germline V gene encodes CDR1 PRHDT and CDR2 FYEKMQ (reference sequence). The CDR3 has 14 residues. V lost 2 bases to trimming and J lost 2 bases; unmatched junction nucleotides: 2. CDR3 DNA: TGTGCCAGCAGCTTATGGGACAGCAACACTGAAGCTTTCTTT. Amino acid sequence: CASSLWDSNTEAFF.

The CDR3 sequence: CASSYRGANTEAFF. In DNA, the CDR3 is TGTGCCAGCAGCTATAGGGGTGCGAACACTGAAGCTTTCTTT. The chain couples TRBV11-2 to TRBJ1-1; a weak D match, TRBD1 (5 bases). The V end lost 4 bases, the J end lost 1 base, and 10 bases lay between the germline ends. The CDR3 is 14 amino acids. In germline, CDR1 is SGHAT, CDR2 FQNNGV.

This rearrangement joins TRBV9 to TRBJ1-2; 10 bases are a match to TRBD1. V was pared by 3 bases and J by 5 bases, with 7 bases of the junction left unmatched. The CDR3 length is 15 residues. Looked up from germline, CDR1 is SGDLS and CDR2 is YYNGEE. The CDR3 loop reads CASSDGQGGPYGYTF. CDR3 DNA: TGTGCCAGCAGCGATGGACAGGGGGGGCCTTATGGCTACACCTTC.

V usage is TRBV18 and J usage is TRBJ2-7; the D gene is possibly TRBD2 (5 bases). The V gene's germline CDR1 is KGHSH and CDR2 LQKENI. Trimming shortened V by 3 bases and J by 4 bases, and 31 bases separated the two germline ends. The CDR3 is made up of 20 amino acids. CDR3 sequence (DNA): TGTGCCAGCTCACCCGGAAGGGCTTGGCTCGGGATGGATCTGGGGTACGAGCAGTACTTC. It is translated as CASSPGRAWLGMDLGYEQYF.

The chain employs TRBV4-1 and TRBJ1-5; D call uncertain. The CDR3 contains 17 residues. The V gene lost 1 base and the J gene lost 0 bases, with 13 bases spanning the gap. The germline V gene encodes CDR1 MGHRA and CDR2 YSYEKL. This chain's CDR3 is CASSQGVAQNSNQPQHF. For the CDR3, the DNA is TGCGCCAGCAGCCAAGGGGTAGCCCAAAATAGCAATCAGCCCCAGCATTTT.

CDR3 region: CASSLGQGYHQPQHF. The CDR3 coding sequence is TGTGCCAGCAGCCTCGGACAGGGTTATCACCAGCCCCAGCATTTT. The rearrangement joins TRBV7-8 to TRBJ1-5; 8 bases fit TRBD1. The CDR3 is 15 amino acids. Germline V gene sequence: CDR1 SGHVS, CDR2 FQNEAQ. The V gene end was trimmed by 5 bases and the J gene end by 7 bases; junction bases not matched to a gene: 10.

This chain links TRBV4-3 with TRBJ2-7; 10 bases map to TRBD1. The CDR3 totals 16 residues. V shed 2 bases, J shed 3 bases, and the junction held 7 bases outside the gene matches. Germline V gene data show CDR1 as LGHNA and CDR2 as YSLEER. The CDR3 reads CASSQFWTGGGYEQYF. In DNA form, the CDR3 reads TGCGCCAGCAGCCAATTTTGGACAGGGGGAGGCTACGAGCAGTACTTC.